A single sample gave rise to the 14 T cell receptor beta chains below, sequenced in a study of blood T cells in healthy people across ages. For the second PCR, which ran for roughly 7 to 11 cycles, a sample-barcoded 5' primer and a J-beta primer mix were used. TCRdb itself ran the 5' RACE reads through MiXCR, one entry per CDR3 protein. The data contain 700,000 to 850,000 distinct CDR3 sequences, roughly 35% of them singletons. The sample consisted of blood. Receptors originate from a man between 18 and 35 years old in good health.

This clonotype has only a few counts. J is TRBJ2-3 and V is TRBV12-5; D gene unclear. Trimming pared 1 base from V and 6 bases from J, leaving 5 bases between. The CDR3 consists of 12 residues. The germline gives CDR1 LGHNT, CDR2 FRNRAP. CDR3 protein: CASGLAGDTQYF. The CDR3 DNA follows: TGTGCTAGTGGTTTGGCTGGGGATACGCAGTATTTT.

The gene calls are TRBV2 and TRBJ2-7; unclear D gene. V was pared by 4 bases and J by 2 bases, with 15 bases between. The CDR3 is 15 amino acids. CDR1 and CDR2 (germline): SNHLY, FYNNEI. The CDR3: CASSVNELAAYEQYF. The CDR3 DNA is TGTGCCAGCAGTGTTAATGAACTGGCTGCCTACGAGCAGTACTTC. The full variable domain, its missing parts supplied by reference TRBV2 and TRBJ2-7, is EPEVTQTPSHQVTQMGQEVILRCVPISNHLYFYWYRQILGQKVEFLVSFYNNEISEKSEIFDDQFSVERPDGSNFTLKIRSTKLEDSAMYFCASSVNELAAYEQYFGPGTRLTVT.

This clonotype came up a few times. The chain uses TRBV7-2 and TRBJ2-1; no definite D call. The V gene lost 2 bases and the J gene lost 2 bases, with 10 bases spanning the gap. This CDR3 contains 15 residues. Per germline, CDR1 SGHTA and CDR2 FQGNSA. Here the CDR3 reads CASSLTQATYNEQFF. CDR3 bases: TGTGCCAGCAGCTTAACCCAGGCTACCTACAATGAGCAGTTCTTC.

As concerns this clonotype: Just one base apart from a much larger clone, this may be a read error. The chain carries TRBV7-2 and TRBJ1-2, with TRBD1 matching 8 bases. With 11 bases clipped from V and 8 bases from J, the junction kept 19 bases outside the gene matches. CDR1 is SGHTA, CDR2 FQGNSA, per germline. The CDR3 is 15 residues long. CDR3 in amino acids: CAGTTGQGIWSGYTF. The CDR3 DNA reads as TGTGCCGGCACCACTGGACAGGGAATATGGAGCGGCTACACCTTC.

In its sample, this clonotype was seen many times. The V call is TRBV7-2, the J call TRBJ2-3, with D maybe TRBD2 (5 bases). V shed 5 bases and J shed 0 bases, with 12 bases lying between them. Germline loops: CDR1 SGHTA, CDR2 FQGNSA. The CDR3 extends over 15 amino acids. Here the CDR3 DNA reads TGTGCCAGCAGCGTTTCCCGGACTAGCACAGATACGCAGTATTTT. Amino acids: CASSVSRTSTDTQYF.

The V and J genes are TRBV5-1 and TRBJ2-1, with D uncertain. CDR3 size: 13 residues. The V gene's germline CDR1 is SGHRS and CDR2 YFSETQ. Trimming cost V 2 bases and J 7 bases, with 10 bases left between them. The CDR3 spells CASSFNSKNEQFF. The CDR3 nucleotides are TGCGCCAGCAGCTTTAACAGTAAAAATGAGCAGTTCTTC.

This chain joins TRBV7-2 and TRBJ2-7; D call uncertain. The end of the DNA aligns better with TRBJ2-5, so the J call may be wrong. This CDR3 is 12 amino acids long. Germline loops: CDR1 SGHTA, CDR2 FQGNSA. The CDR3 DNA is TGTGCCAGCAGCAATAGCATAGAGACCCAGTACTTC. It codes for CASSNSIETQYF.

The rearrangement joins TRBV2 to TRBJ1-4, with D perhaps TRBD1 (5 bases). CDR1 is SNHLY, CDR2 FYNNEI, per germline. Trimming took 11 bases from V and 8 from J, leaving 24 bases between them. The CDR3 loop spans 15 amino acids. The CDR3 here is CAGGVSRDPGEKLFF. CDR3 DNA sequence: TGTGCCGGAGGAGTCTCGCGGGATCCAGGGGAAAAACTGTTTTTT.

In this sample, this clonotype turned up many times. The rearrangement uses TRBV3-1 and TRBJ2-7; possible D gene TRBD1, 5 bases. V gave up 1 base and J gave up 0 bases, with 7 bases separating them. CDR3 length: 14 residues. The V gene's germline CDR1 is LGHDT and CDR2 YNNKEL (reference sequence). CDR3 DNA: TGTGCCAGCAGCCAAGTCACAGGCTCCTACGAGCAGTACTTC. Amino acids: CASSQVTGSYEQYF.

Only a few counts were recorded for this clonotype. The genes are TRBV20-1 and TRBJ2-3, with D perhaps TRBD2 (5 bases). V shed 0 bases and J shed 4 bases, with 17 bases lying between them. Germline V gives CDR1 DFQATT, CDR2 SNEGSKA (reference sequence). The CDR3 consists of 16 residues. In nucleotides, the CDR3 is TGCAGTGCTAGAGACCGGGGTCGGTTTAGGTCAGATACGCAGTATTTT. Translation gives CSARDRGRFRSDTQYF.

The chain employs TRBV29-1 and TRBJ2-1; 10 positions match TRBD2. The CDR3 covers 15 residues. Germline trimming cut 0 bases from V and 10 bases from J; bases unmatched to any gene: 9. Germline V gene sequence: CDR1 SQVTM, CDR2 ANQGSEA. The CDR3 here is CSVEDQSGGAGEQFF. In DNA form, the CDR3 reads TGCAGCGTTGAAGATCAAAGCGGGGGGGCAGGGGAGCAGTTCTTC.

This clonotype came up many times. V and J are TRBV20-1 and TRBJ2-1, with unresolved D. With 0 bases removed from V and 0 bases from J, the gap between germline ends came to 9 bases. Germline V CDR1 and CDR2: DFQATT, SNEGSKA (reference sequence). CDR3 length: 15 amino acids. CDR3 loop: CSAREPLSSYNEQFF. In nucleotides, the CDR3 is TGCAGTGCTAGAGAACCACTCAGCTCCTACAATGAGCAGTTCTTC.

The table lists this clonotype with many counts. The chain is built from TRBV2 and TRBJ2-1; TRBD2 matches at 11 bases. Germline lookup yields CDR1 SNHLY and CDR2 FYNNEI. The trim removed 7 bases at V and 5 bases at J, leaving 4 bases unmatched. The CDR3 extends over 14 amino acids. CDR3 sequence (DNA): TGTGCCAGCACCAGACTAGCGGGGAACAATGAGCAGTTCTTC. Residues: CASTRLAGNNEQFF.

This clonotype was detected ten times or more. The V call is TRBV6-6, the J call TRBJ2-5, with a possible D match to TRBD2 (5 bases). This CDR3 is built from 14 residues. Germline CDR1 reads MNHNY; CDR2 reads SVGAGI (reference sequence). Trimming removed 3 bases from V and 2 bases from J, with 10 bases in between. CDR3 in amino acids: CASSYGREQETQYF. The CDR3 nucleotides are TGTGCCAGCAGTTATGGACGGGAACAAGAGACCCAGTACTTC.